Following are 27 T cell receptor beta chains from one sample sequenced in a study of tumor-infiltrating lymphocytes in primary liver carcinoma. From around 500 ng of total RNA, TCR beta-specific cDNA was reverse-transcribed using a constant-region primer. Libraries for TCR beta were built through three nested multiplex PCR rounds, which together made up a slightly modified ARM-PCR procedure. In the first two PCR rounds, TRBV1-TRBV30 forward primers were paired with a C-beta reverse primer, and each round lasted approximately 10 cycles. Via MiXCR, TCRdb re-called the multiplex PCR reads, giving one row per CDR3 protein. The table includes around 170,000 distinct CDR3 sequences, about 55% detected once. Extraction also yielded germline DNA, while blood RNA was obtained from unsorted whole blood. Sequences were obtained from peripheral blood. The receptors here all came from a man aged 40-49 years with primary liver carcinoma and hepatitis B virus infection.

This chain links TRBV10-3 with TRBJ2-2; 8 nucleotides agree with TRBD1. V shed 6 bases and J 1 base; nucleotides not matched to a gene: 4. This CDR3 contains 15 residues. In germline, CDR1 is ENHRY, CDR2 SYGVKD. Written as DNA, the CDR3 is TGTGCCATCAGCGTCGGGACAGGGAACACCGGGGAGCTGTTTTTT. Its translation is CAISVGTGNTGELFF.

A remark on this clonotype: One junction end disagrees with the germline gene, perhaps due to a read error. This chain joins TRBV6-1 and TRBJ2-7, with 10 nucleotides matching TRBD1. The CDR3 runs 14 residues. Germline CDR1 is MNHNS and CDR2 is SASEGT. CDR3 DNA sequence: TGTGCCAGCAATGAAGGACAGGGGGTGTACGAGCAGTACTTC. Residues: CASNEGQGVYEQYF.

The V call is TRBV6-1, the J call TRBJ1-5; the D is unclear. Trimming pared 2 bases from V and 6 bases from J, leaving 8 bases between. The CDR3 runs 13 residues. Germline values: CDR1 MNHNS, CDR2 SASEGT. CDR3 sequence (DNA): TGTGCCAGCAGTGAAAATATCGGTCAGCCCCAGCATTTT. Translation gives CASSENIGQPQHF.

The chain employs TRBV12-3 or TRBV12-4 and TRBJ1-5; a weak D match, TRBD1 (6 bases). Deletions cut 4 bases from V and 6 bases from J, with 13 bases between. CDR3 length: 14 residues. The CDR3 DNA sequence: TGTGCCAGCAGTTGGACAGCGAGTGTTCAGCCCCAGCATTTT. Translated, it gives CASSWTASVQPQHF.

For this clonotype: This CDR3 is missing its conserved last phenylalanine or tryptophan, likely due to a read error. The chain uses TRBV29-1 and TRBJ1-1, with unresolved D. Trimming pared 4 bases from V and 7 bases from J, leaving 7 bases between. The V gene's germline CDR1 is SQVTM and CDR2 ANQGSEA. This CDR3 is 10 amino acids long. CDR3 in DNA: TGCAGCGTTGGGGCATGTGAAGCTTTCTCT. Its translation: CSVGACEAFS.

The V gene is TRBV5-8, the J gene TRBJ2-7; 9 bases align to TRBD1. Germline CDR1 reads SGHTS; CDR2 reads YDEGEE. V shed 3 bases and J 3 bases; nucleotides not matched to a gene: 10. CDR3 length: 16 residues. CDR3 DNA sequence: TGTGCCAGCAGCTCACCCAGAGGACAGGGGAGCTACGAGCAGTACTTC. Residues: CASSSPRGQGSYEQYF.

A remark on this clonotype: One end of the junction does not line up with germline, which may come from a read error. The CDR3 DNA sequence: TGTGATAGTGGTTTGGTCTTAGGACAGGGCCTCTATGGCTACACCTTC. It translates to CDSGLVLGQGLYGYTF. This chain connects TRBV12-5 to TRBJ1-2; 8 bases agree with TRBD1. The CDR3 length is 16 residues. From germline, CDR1 is LGHNT and CDR2 FRNRAP. The whole variable domain, filled in from reference TRBV12-5 and TRBJ1-2, reads DARVTQTPRHKVTEMGQEVTMRCQPILGHNTVFWYRQTMMQGLELLAYFRNRAPLDDSGMPKDRFSAEMPDATLATLKIQPSEPRDSAVYFCDSGLVLGQGLYGYTFGSGTRLTVV.

In its sample, this clonotype was seen a few times. A clone one base away is much larger, so this may be a read error. This chain joins TRBV11-2 and TRBJ1-4, with 9 bases identical to TRBD1. V gave up 5 bases and J gave up 0 bases; unmatched junction bases: 10. The CDR3 is 18 residues long. The V gene's germline CDR1 is SGHAT and CDR2 FQNNGV. CDR3 sequence reads: CASSGRDRVVATNEKLFF. Written as DNA, the CDR3 is TGTGCCAGCAGCGGCCGGGACAGGGTCGTTGCAACTAATGAAAAACTGTTTTTT. The whole variable domain, filled in from reference TRBV11-2 and TRBJ1-4, reads EAGVAQSPRYKIIEKRQSVAFWCNPISGHATLYWYQQILGQGPKLLIQFQNNGVVDDSQLPKDRFSAERLKGVDSTLKIQPAKLEDSAVYLCASSGRDRVVATNEKLFFGSGTQLSVL.

A word on this clonotype: At one end the junction does not follow the germline gene, possibly because of a read error. The V and J genes are TRBV4-2 and TRBJ2-7, with D unresolved. This CDR3 contains 15 residues. CDR1 and CDR2 (germline): LGHNA, YNFKEQ. CDR3 protein: CASGQEAESSYEQYF. The CDR3 DNA reads TGTGCCAGCGGCCAAGAAGCCGAGAGCTCCTACGAGCAGTACTTC.

V and J are TRBV6-5 and TRBJ2-6; 12 bases map to TRBD2. In germline, CDR1 is MNHEY, CDR2 SVGAGI. The V gene end was trimmed by 10 bases and the J gene end by 0 bases; junction bases not matched to a gene: 4. This CDR3 is built from 16 residues. CDR3 residues: CATATSGSSGANVLTF. The CDR3 nucleotides read TGTGCCACCGCGACTAGCGGGAGCTCTGGGGCCAACGTCCTGACTTTC.

In this sample, this clonotype turned up a few times. The V call is TRBV4-1, the J call TRBJ1-5; D gene unclear. CDR1 is MGHRA, CDR2 YSYEKL, per germline. V was clipped by 4 bases and J by 1 base, with 17 bases between them. There are 17 residues in the CDR3. In nucleotides, the CDR3 is TGCGCCAGCAGCCCCATATTAGGTACAGAAAGCAATCAGCCCCAGCATTTT. Its protein is CASSPILGTESNQPQHF.

On this clonotype: One junction end disagrees with the germline gene, perhaps due to a read error. J is TRBJ2-7 and V is TRBV6-6; D unresolved. CDR1 is MNHNY and CDR2 is SVGAGI in the germline V gene (reference sequence). The length of the CDR3 is 14 residues. CDR3 nucleotide sequence: TGTGCCAGCAGTTCTTCCGCAGCCTCCTACGATCAGTACTTC. Translated: CASSSSAASYDQYF.

This clonotype was observed a single time. A read error may be the cause here, since a much bigger clone is one base away. The chain couples TRBV11-2 to TRBJ2-1; D gene unclear. CDR3 length equals 16 residues. Germline CDR1 and CDR2: SGHAT and FQNNGV. CDR3 loop: CVSSLYWQENYNEQFF. Here the CDR3 DNA reads TGTGTCAGCAGCTTATACTGGCAGGAGAACTACAATGAGCAGTTCTTC. The whole variable domain, filled in from reference TRBV11-2 and TRBJ2-1, reads EAGVAQSPRYKIIEKRQSVAFWCNPISGHATLYWYQQILGQGPKLLIQFQNNGVVDDSQLPKDRFSAERLKGVDSTLKIQPAKLEDSAVYLCVSSLYWQENYNEQFFGPGTRLTVL.

Of note for this clonotype: A clone one base away is much larger, so this may be a read error. J is TRBJ2-7 and V is TRBV6-6, with TRBD1 identical over 7 bases. Germline V gives CDR1 MNHNY, CDR2 SVGAGI (reference sequence). CDR3 size: 14 residues. V shed 4 bases, J shed 2 bases, and the junction held 5 bases outside the gene matches. The CDR3 reads CASSSQQGPYEQYF. The CDR3 region has the DNA TGTGCCAGCAGTTCCCAACAGGGGCCCTACGAGCAGTACTTC.

Details on this clonotype: A read error may explain this, as a much larger clone is one base away. J is TRBJ2-2 and V is TRBV11-3; perhaps TRBD1 as D (6 bases). V lost 4 bases and J lost 3, with 12 bases in between. From germline, CDR1 is SGHNT and CDR2 YENEEA. The CDR3 has 15 amino acids. The CDR3 sequence: CASSWGHSDTGELFF. CDR3 DNA sequence: TGTGCCAGCAGCTGGGGACATTCGGACACCGGGGAGCTGTTTTTT.

J is TRBJ2-2 and V is TRBV11-2; 8 bases fit TRBD2. The CDR3 covers 16 residues. With V trimmed by 4 bases and J by 1 base, 5 bases remained unmatched. CDR1 SGHAT and CDR2 FQNNGV come from the germline V gene. The CDR3 nucleotides read TGTGCCAGCAGCTCCCCGGGAGGGGGGAACACCGGGGAGCTGTTTTTT. Translating it yields CASSSPGGGNTGELFF.

This clonotype came up once. The V and J genes are TRBV5-6 and TRBJ2-1, with a possible D match to TRBD1 (6 bases). Germline CDR1 and CDR2: SGHDT and YYEEEE. Trimming stripped 0 bases from V and 4 bases from J, with 17 bases between. This CDR3 is 17 amino acids long. CDR3 region: CASSLGLIQGPYNEQFF. Written as DNA, the CDR3 is TGTGCCAGCAGCTTGGGGTTAATACAGGGTCCTTACAATGAGCAGTTCTTC.

This clonotype has at least ten counts. CDR3 sequence (DNA): TGTGCCAGCAGCTTCGAGGGGTTTAGCATTCAGTACTTC. Translating gives CASSFEGFSIQYF. This sequence joins TRBV11-1 and TRBJ2-4; D tentatively fits TRBD1 or TRBD2 (5 bases each). Trimming cost V 3 bases and J 9 bases, with 12 bases left between them. The CDR3 extends over 13 amino acids. Germline V gene sequence: CDR1 SGHAT, CDR2 FQDESV (reference sequence).

In this sample, this clonotype turned up once. One base away lies a much larger clone, so this may be a sequencing read error. The CDR3 sequence: CASSLAPGTRNEQCF. CDR3 in DNA: TGTGCCAGCAGCTTAGCGCCCGGGACTAGGAACGAGCAGTGCTTC. The rearrangement joins TRBV7-8 to TRBJ2-7; 8 nucleotides line up with TRBD2. This CDR3 region has 15 residues. Germline V gene sequence: CDR1 SGHVS, CDR2 FQNEAQ.

This clonotype was seen only a few times. The chain combines TRBV6-1 with TRBJ1-2; 7 nucleotides match TRBD1. The J segment lost 0 bases and the V segment lost 6 bases, leaving 10 bases of the junction unmatched. The CDR3 contains 16 residues. Germline V gives CDR1 MNHNS, CDR2 SASEGT. The CDR3 region has the DNA TGTGCCAGCAGGACCCGGACAGGAGTTTCTAACTATGGCTACACCTTC. Translated, it gives CASRTRTGVSNYGYTF.

This clonotype has a single count. CDR3 DNA: TGTGCCAGCTTGGATAGGGGCGCCGGGGAGCTGTTTTTT. Translated: CASLDRGAGELFF. The chain recombines TRBV6-6 with TRBJ2-2, with a possible D match to TRBD1 (5 bases). CDR1 and CDR2 (germline): MNHNY, SVGAGI (reference sequence). The CDR3 has 13 residues. Trimming left V 8 bases short and J 6 bases short, with 13 bases between.

The V and J genes are TRBV12-5 and TRBJ2-3; TRBD2 matches 8 bases. This CDR3 has 17 amino acids. Germline V CDR1 and CDR2: LGHNT, FRNRAP. V was pared by 5 bases and J by 0 bases, with 10 bases of the junction left unmatched. In nucleotides, the CDR3 is TGTGCTAGTGGTACTAACCAAGCGGGAGTTAGCACAGATACGCAGTATTTT. It is translated as CASGTNQAGVSTDTQYF.

This clonotype came up a few times. V is TRBV4-1 and J is TRBJ1-6, with 9 bases lining up with TRBD1. Trimming at V came to 3 bases and at J to 11 bases, leaving 11 bases not matched to a gene. Germline V gene sequence: CDR1 MGHRA, CDR2 YSYEKL. The CDR3 covers 16 residues. The CDR3 protein is CASSQSGGTGSPPLHF. The CDR3, as DNA: TGCGCCAGCAGCCAGTCAGGCGGGACAGGGTCCCCACCCCTCCACTTT.

This clonotype was counted between two and nine times. The genes are TRBV6-5 and TRBJ2-7; TRBD1 matches 9 bases. V lost 0 bases, J lost 3 bases, and 3 bases stayed unmatched. The CDR3 consists of 15 residues. Germline V gene lookup returns CDR1 MNHEY and CDR2 SVGAGI. The CDR3 DNA reads as TGTGCCAGCAGTTACTCGAAGGGACAGGGCTACGAGCAGTACTTC. Its translation: CASSYSKGQGYEQYF.

V gene TRBV11-1 combines with J gene TRBJ2-5; the D gene is possibly TRBD2 (5 bases). Trimming took off 6 bases at V and 3 bases at J, with 29 bases between the two ends. CDR1 and CDR2 (germline): SGHAT, FQDESV (reference sequence). The CDR3 length is 19 residues. The CDR3 nucleotides read TGTGCCAGCAGGCCGCCCCCGGAGGTCAGGAAGGACTTCAAAGAGACCCAGTACTTC. This gives the protein CASRPPPEVRKDFKETQYF. The whole variable domain, filled in from reference TRBV11-1 and TRBJ2-5, reads EAEVAQSPRYKITEKSQAVAFWCDPISGHATLYWYRQILGQGPELLVQFQDESVVDDSQLPKDRFSAERLKGVDSTLKIQPAELGDSAMYLCASRPPPEVRKDFKETQYFGPGTRLLVL.

This clonotype was detected only once. Here the CDR3 omits its conserved ending phenylalanine or tryptophan, so a read error is the likely source. The V and J genes are TRBV12-3 or TRBV12-4 and TRBJ1-6; D remains unclear. The CDR3 length is 14 residues. The V end lost 6 bases, the J end lost 8 bases, and 14 bases lay between the germline ends. CDR3 sequence: CASSQQDGDSPLHL. CDR3 in DNA: TGTGCCAGCAGCCAGCAGGATGGGGATTCACCCCTCCACTTA.

In regard to this clonotype: This could be a read error, since a much larger clone is one nucleotide away. The chain has TRBV12-3 or TRBV12-4 and TRBJ1-5; the D gene is possibly TRBD1 (6 bases). The CDR3 is 15 residues long. Deletions cut 6 bases from V and 5 bases from J, with 17 bases between. CDR3: CASSSGAGGHQPQHF. The CDR3 region has the DNA TGTGCCAGCAGCTCTGGGGCGGGGGGGCATCAGCCCCAGCATTTT.